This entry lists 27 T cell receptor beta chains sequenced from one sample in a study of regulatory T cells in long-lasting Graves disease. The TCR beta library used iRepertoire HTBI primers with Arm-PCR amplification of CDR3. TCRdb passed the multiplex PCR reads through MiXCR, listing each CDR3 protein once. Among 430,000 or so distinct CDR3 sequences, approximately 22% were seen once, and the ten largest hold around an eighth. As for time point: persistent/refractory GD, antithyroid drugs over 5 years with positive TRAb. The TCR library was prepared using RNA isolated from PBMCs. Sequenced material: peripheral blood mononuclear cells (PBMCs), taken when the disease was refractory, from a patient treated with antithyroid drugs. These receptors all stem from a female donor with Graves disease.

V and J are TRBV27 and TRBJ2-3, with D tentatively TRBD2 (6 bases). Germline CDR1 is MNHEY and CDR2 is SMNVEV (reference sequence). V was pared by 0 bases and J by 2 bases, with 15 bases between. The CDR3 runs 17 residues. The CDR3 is CASSLSLVGGLTDTQYF. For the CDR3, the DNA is TGTGCCAGCAGTTTATCGCTGGTGGGAGGTCTCACAGATACGCAGTATTTT.

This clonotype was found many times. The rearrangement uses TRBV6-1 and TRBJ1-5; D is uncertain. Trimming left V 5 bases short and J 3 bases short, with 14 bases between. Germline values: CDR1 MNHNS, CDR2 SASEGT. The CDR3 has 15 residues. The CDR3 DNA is TGTGCCAGCAGTACGTCTGAAGGTCACAATCAGCCCCAGCATTTT. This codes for CASSTSEGHNQPQHF.

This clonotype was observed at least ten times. The CDR3 nucleotides read TGTGCCAGCACCGATCCAACGCCCGGGGGCACCGGGGAGCTGTTTTTT. Protein sequence: CASTDPTPGGTGELFF. The chain employs TRBV6-1 and TRBJ2-2, with TRBD2 as a possible D gene (6 bases). Germline loops: CDR1 MNHNS, CDR2 SASEGT. V lost 7 bases and J 4 bases, leaving 19 bases between the germline ends. This CDR3 has 16 amino acids.

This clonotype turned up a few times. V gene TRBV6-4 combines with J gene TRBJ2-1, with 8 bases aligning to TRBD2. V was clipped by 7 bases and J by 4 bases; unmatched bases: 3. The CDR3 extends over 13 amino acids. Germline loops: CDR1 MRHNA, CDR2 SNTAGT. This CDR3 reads CASTEREYNEQFF. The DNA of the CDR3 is TGTGCCAGCACCGAGCGGGAGTACAATGAGCAGTTCTTC.

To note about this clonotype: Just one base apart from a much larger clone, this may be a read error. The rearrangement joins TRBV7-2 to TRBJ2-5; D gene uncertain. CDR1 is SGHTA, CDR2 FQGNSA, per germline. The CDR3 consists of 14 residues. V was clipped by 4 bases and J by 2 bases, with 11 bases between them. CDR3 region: CASSSTDLQETQYF. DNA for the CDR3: TGTGCCAGCAGCTCAACTGACTTGCAAGAGACCCAGTACTTC. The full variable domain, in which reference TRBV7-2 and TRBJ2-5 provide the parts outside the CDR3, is GAGVSQSPSNKVTEKGKDVELRCDPISGHTALYWYRQSLGQGLEFLIYFQGNSAPDKSGLPSDRFSAERTGGSVSTLTIQRTQQEDSAVYLCASSSTDLQETQYFGPGTRLLVL.

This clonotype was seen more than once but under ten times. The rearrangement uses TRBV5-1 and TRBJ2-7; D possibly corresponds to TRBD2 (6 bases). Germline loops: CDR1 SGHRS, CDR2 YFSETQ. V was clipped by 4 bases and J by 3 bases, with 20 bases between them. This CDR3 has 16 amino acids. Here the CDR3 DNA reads TGCGCCAGCAGCCCGCCGGACGGCGGGGTTCTCTACGAGCAGTACTTC. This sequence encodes CASSPPDGGVLYEQYF.

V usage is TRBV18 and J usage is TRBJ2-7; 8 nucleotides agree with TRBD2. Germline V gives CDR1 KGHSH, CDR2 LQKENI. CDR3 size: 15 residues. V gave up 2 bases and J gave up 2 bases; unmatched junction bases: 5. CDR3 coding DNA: TGTGCCAGCTCACCATCACCAGCGGGAGCCTACGAGCAGTACTTC. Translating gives CASSPSPAGAYEQYF.

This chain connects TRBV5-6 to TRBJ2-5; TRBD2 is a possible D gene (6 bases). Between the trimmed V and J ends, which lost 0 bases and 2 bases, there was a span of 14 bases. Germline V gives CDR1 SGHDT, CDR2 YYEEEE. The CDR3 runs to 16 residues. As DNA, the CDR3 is TGTGCCAGCAGCTTGGTAGGACGGGGGTGGCAAGAGACCCAGTACTTC. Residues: CASSLVGRGWQETQYF.

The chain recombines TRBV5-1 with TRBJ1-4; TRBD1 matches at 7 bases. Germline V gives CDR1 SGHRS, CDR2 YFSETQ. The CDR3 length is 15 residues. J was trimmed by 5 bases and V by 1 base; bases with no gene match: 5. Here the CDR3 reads CASSLNRGTNEKLFF. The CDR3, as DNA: TGCGCCAGCAGCTTGAACAGGGGCACCAATGAAAAACTGTTTTTT.

The CDR3 here is CASSLDRSDEQFF. In nucleotides, the CDR3 is TGTGCCAGCAGCCTCGACAGGTCCGATGAGCAGTTCTTC. The V gene is TRBV28, the J gene TRBJ2-1; possible D gene TRBD1, 6 bases. Deletions cut 6 bases from V and 8 bases from J, with 14 bases between. Germline CDR1 MDHEN, CDR2 SYDVKM. The CDR3 totals 13 residues.

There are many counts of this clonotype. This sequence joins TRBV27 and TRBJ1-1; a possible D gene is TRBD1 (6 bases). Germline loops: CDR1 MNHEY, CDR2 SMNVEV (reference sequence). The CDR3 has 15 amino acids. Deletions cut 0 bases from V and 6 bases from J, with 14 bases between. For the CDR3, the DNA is TGTGCCAGCAGTTTATCGCGGGGGCGCGGGGCTGAAGCTTTCTTT. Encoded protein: CASSLSRGRGAEAFF.

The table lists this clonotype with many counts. CDR3 in DNA: TGTGCCAGCAGTGCCAACCGGGACACAATTGAAAAACTGTTTTTT. It is translated as CASSANRDTIEKLFF. The V gene is TRBV6-1, the J gene TRBJ1-4, with TRBD1 as a possible D gene (6 bases). In germline, CDR1 is MNHNS, CDR2 SASEGT. Between the trimmed V and J ends, which lost 4 bases and 7 bases, there was a span of 16 bases. This CDR3 has 15 residues.

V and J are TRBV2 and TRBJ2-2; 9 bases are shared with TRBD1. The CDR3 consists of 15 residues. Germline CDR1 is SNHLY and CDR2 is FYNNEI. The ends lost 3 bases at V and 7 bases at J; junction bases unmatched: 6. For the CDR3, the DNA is TGTGCCAGCAGTGAGGGGACAGGGAGTCTCGGGGAGCTGTTTTTT. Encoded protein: CASSEGTGSLGELFF.

The CDR3 sequence is CASSATSGKTGELFF. The CDR3 DNA reads as TGTGCCAGCAGCGCGACTAGCGGGAAGACCGGGGAGCTGTTTTTT. This sequence joins TRBV9 and TRBJ2-2; TRBD2 aligns across 11 bases. The ends lost 3 bases at V and 5 bases at J; junction bases unmatched: 3. The CDR3 sequence is 15 residues long. Looked up from germline, CDR1 is SGDLS and CDR2 is YYNGEE.

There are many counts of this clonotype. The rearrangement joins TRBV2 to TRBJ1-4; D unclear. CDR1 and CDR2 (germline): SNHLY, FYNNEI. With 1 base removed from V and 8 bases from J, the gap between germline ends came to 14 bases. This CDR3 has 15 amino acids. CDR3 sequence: CASSEEQPLREKLFF. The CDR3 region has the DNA TGTGCCAGCAGTGAAGAGCAACCCCTGAGGGAAAAACTGTTTTTT. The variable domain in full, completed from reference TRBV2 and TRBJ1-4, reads EPEVTQTPSHQVTQMGQEVILRCVPISNHLYFYWYRQILGQKVEFLVSFYNNEISEKSEIFDDQFSVERPDGSNFTLKIRSTKLEDSAMYFCASSEEQPLREKLFFGSGTQLSVL.

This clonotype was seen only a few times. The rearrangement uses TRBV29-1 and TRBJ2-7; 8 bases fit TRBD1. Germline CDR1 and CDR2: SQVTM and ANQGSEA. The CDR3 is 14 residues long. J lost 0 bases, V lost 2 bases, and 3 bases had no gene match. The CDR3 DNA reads TGCAGCGTTGAAAGAGGGACAGGCTCCTACGAGCAGTACTTC. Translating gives CSVERGTGSYEQYF.

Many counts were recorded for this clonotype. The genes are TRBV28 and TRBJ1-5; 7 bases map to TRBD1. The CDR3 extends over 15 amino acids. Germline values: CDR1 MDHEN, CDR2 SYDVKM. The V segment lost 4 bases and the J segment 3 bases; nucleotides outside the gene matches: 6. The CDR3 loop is CASSWGQRPNQPQHF. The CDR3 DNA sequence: TGTGCCAGCAGTTGGGGACAGAGACCCAATCAGCCCCAGCATTTT.

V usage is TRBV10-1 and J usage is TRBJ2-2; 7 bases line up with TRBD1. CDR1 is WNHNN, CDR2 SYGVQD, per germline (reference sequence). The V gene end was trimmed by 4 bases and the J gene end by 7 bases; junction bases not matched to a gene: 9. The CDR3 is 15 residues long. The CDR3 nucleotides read TGCGCCAGCAGTGGACCAGGGGGAAGTGGCGGGGAGCTGTTTTTT. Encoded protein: CASSGPGGSGGELFF.

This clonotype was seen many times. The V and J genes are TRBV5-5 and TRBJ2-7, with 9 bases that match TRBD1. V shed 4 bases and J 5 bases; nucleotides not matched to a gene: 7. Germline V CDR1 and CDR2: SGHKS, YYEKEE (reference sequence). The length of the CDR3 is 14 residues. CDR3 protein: CASSIGQGSDEQYF. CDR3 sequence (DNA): TGTGCCAGCAGCATAGGACAGGGGAGCGACGAGCAGTACTTC.

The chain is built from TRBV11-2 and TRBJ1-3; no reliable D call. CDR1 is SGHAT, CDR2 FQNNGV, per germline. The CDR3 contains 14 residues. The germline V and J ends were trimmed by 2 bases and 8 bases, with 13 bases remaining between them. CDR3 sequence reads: CASSLWHTVDTIYF. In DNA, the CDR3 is TGTGCCAGCAGCTTATGGCACACCGTGGACACCATATATTTT.

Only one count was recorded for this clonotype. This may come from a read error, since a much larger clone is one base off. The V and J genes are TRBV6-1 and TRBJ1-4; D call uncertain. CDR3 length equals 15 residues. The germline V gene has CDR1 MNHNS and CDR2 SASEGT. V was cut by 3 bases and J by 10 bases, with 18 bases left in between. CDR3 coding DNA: TGTGCCAGCAGTGATTCTCGGGTCGAAGGAGGAAAACTGTTTTTT. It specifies CASSDSRVEGGKLFF.

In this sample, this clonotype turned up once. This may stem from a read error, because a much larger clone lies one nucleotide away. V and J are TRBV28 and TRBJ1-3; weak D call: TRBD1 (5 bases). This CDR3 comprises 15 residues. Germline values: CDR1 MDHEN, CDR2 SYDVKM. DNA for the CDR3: TGTGCCAACAGTTTATCAGGGCGTCCTGGAAACACCATATATTTT. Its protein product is CANSLSGRPGNTIYF.

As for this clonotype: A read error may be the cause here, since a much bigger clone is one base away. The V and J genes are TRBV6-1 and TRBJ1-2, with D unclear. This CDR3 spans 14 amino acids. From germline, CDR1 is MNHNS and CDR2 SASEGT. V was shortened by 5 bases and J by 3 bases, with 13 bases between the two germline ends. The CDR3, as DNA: TGTGCCAGCAGTCCCTATGAAGCCGACTATGGCTACACCTTC. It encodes CASSPYEADYGYTF.

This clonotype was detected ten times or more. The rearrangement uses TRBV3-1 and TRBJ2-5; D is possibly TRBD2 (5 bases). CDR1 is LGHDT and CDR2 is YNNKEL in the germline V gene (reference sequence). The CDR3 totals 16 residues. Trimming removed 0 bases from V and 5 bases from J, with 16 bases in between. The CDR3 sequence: CASSQDSSSPFETQYF. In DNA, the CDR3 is TGTGCCAGCAGCCAAGATTCGTCTAGCCCGTTTGAGACCCAGTACTTC.

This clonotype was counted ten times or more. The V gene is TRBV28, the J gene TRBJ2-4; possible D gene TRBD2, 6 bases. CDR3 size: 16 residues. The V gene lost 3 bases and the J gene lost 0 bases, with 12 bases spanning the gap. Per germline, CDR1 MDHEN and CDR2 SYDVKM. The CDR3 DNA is TGTGCCAGCAGTTTTGAACTCGGGGGAGCCAAAAACATTCAGTACTTC. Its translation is CASSFELGGAKNIQYF. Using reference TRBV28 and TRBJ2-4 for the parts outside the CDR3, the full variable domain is DVKVTQSSRYLVKRTGEKVFLECVQDMDHENMFWYRQDPGLGLRLIYFSYDVKMKEKGDIPEGYSVSREKKERFSLILESASTNQTSMYLCASSFELGGAKNIQYFGAGTRLSVL.

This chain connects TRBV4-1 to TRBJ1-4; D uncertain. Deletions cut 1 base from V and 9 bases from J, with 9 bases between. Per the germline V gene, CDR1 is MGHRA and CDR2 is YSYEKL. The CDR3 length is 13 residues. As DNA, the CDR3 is TGCGCCAGCAGCCAAGGGACTCCCCAAAAACTGTTTTTT. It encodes CASSQGTPQKLFF.

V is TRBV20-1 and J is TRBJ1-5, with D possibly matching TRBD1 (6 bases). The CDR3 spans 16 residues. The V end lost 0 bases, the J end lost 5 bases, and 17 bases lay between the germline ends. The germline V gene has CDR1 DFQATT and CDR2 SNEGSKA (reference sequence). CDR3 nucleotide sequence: TGCAGTGCTAGAGACGACAGGCCGGGTACTCATCAGCCCCAGCATTTT. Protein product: CSARDDRPGTHQPQHF.